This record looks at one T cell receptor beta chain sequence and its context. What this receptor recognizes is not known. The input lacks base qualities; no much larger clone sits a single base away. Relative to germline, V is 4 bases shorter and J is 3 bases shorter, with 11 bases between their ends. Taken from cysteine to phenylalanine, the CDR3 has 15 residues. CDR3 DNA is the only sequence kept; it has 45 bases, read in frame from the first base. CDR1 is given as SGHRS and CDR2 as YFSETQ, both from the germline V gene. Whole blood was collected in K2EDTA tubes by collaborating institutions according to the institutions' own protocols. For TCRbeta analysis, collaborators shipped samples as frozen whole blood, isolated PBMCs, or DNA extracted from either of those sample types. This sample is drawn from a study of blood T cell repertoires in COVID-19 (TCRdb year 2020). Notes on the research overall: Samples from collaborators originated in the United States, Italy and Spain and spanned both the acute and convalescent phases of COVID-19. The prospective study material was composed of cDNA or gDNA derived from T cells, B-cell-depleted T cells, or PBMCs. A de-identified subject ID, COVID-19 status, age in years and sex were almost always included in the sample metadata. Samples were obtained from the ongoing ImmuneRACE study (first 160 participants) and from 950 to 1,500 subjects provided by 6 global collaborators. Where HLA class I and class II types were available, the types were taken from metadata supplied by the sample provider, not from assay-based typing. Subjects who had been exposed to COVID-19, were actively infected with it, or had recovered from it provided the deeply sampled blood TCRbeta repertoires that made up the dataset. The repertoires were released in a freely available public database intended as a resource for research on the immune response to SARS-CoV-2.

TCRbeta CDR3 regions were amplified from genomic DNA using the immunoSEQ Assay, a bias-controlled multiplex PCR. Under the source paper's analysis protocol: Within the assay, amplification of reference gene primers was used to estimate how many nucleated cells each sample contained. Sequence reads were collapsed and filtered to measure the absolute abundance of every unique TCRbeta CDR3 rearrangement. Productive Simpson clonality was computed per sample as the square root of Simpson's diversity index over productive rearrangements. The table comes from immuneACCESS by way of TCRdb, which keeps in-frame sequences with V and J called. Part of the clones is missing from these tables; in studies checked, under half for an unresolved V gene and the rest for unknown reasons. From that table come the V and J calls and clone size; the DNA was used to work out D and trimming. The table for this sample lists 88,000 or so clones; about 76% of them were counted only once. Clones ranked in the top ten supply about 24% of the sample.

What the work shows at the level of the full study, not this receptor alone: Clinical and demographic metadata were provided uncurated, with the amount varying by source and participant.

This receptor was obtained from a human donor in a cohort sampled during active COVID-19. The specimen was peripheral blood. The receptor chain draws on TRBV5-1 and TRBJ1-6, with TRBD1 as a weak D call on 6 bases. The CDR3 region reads CASSQDRGYNSPLHF. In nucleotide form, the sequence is TGCGCCAGCAGCCAGGACAGAGGCTATAATTCACCCCTCCACTTT.